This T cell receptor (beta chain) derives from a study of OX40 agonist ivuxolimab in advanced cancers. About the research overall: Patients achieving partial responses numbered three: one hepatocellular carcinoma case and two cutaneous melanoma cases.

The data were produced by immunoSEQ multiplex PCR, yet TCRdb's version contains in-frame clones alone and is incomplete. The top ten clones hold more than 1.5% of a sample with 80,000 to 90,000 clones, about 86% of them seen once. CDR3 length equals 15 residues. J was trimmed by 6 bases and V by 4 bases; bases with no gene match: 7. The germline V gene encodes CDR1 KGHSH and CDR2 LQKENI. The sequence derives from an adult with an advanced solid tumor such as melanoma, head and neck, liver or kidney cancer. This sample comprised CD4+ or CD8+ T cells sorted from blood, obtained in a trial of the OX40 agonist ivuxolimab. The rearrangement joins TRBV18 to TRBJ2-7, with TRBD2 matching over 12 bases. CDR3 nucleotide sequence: TGTGCCAGCTCACTAACCGGGACTAGCGGGTTCGAGCAGTACTTC. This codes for CASSLTGTSGFEQYF.